One and the same sample provided the 23 T cell receptor beta chains below, sequenced in a study of control samples from healthy donors and cancer patients. This table comes from immunoSEQ multiplex PCR, and its TCRdb copy is limited to in-frame clones, with some not included. This repertoire shows about 54,000 clones, 95% to 97% found once; its top ten account for approximately 1.9%. The sample was blood. These receptors originate from a woman aged 25 to 39 in good health.

The CDR3 DNA reads as TGTGCCAGCAGCTTAGCGTGGGGGACAGGGGATGGCTACACCTTC. It translates to CASSLAWGTGDGYTF. This rearrangement joins TRBV7-9 to TRBJ1-2; 10 bases are shared with TRBD1. J lost 6 bases, V lost 0 bases, and 4 bases had no gene match. This CDR3 comprises 15 residues. Germline V gene data show CDR1 as SEHNR and CDR2 as FQNEAQ (reference sequence).

V usage is TRBV29-1 and J usage is TRBJ1-2; possible D gene TRBD1, 5 bases. V lost 0 bases, J lost 2 bases, and 13 bases lay in between. Germline-derived CDR1 and CDR2 are SQVTM and ANQGSEA. The CDR3 consists of 15 residues. CDR3: CSVEERLDRNYGYTF. The CDR3 nucleotides read TGCAGCGTTGAAGAACGTCTAGACAGAAACTATGGCTACACCTTC.

This clone was picked up one time. For the CDR3, the DNA is TGTGCCAGCAGTGTCCGTAGCGGGCCCTCCTACGAGCAGTACTTC. Encoded protein: CASSVRSGPSYEQYF. This chain links TRBV27 with TRBJ2-7, with 7 nucleotides matching TRBD2. Trimming at V came to 5 bases and at J to 0 bases, leaving 7 bases not matched to a gene. This CDR3 is 15 amino acids long. Germline V gives CDR1 MNHEY, CDR2 SMNVEV (reference sequence).

J is TRBJ2-7 and V is TRBV7-9, with TRBD2 matching 12 bases. The ends lost 4 bases at V and 3 bases at J; junction bases unmatched: 7. The CDR3 consists of 16 residues. Germline lookup yields CDR1 SEHNR and CDR2 FQNEAQ (reference sequence). CDR3 region: CASSSRLAGVFYEQYF. The CDR3, as DNA: TGTGCCAGCAGCTCTAGACTAGCGGGAGTTTTCTACGAGCAGTACTTC.

The chain links TRBV9 to TRBJ2-7, with D maybe TRBD1 (6 bases). Looked up from germline, CDR1 is SGDLS and CDR2 is YYNGEE. Between the trimmed V and J ends, which lost 0 bases and 3 bases, there was a span of 13 bases. The CDR3 sequence is 15 residues long. The CDR3 reads CASSVAAGEGYEQYF. The CDR3 DNA follows: TGTGCCAGCAGCGTAGCCGCAGGGGAAGGCTACGAGCAGTACTTC.

The chain has TRBV6-5 and TRBJ2-7; 7 nucleotides agree with TRBD1. The germline V gene encodes CDR1 MNHEY and CDR2 SVGAGI. CDR3 length equals 13 residues. V lost 7 bases, J lost 2 bases, and 5 bases stayed unmatched. Here the CDR3 reads CASTWDSPYEQYF. The CDR3 DNA sequence: TGTGCCAGCACTTGGGACAGCCCCTACGAGCAGTACTTC.

CDR3 sequence (DNA): TGCAGCGTCCAACGGGAGCAAGAGACCCAGTACTTC. Its protein product is CSVQREQETQYF. The V and J genes are TRBV29-1 and TRBJ2-5; possible D gene TRBD2, 6 bases. Trimming removed 6 bases from V and 2 bases from J, with 10 bases in between. CDR1 is SQVTM and CDR2 is ANQGSEA in the germline V gene. The CDR3 runs to 12 residues.

The chain employs TRBV12-5 and TRBJ2-2; TRBD1 is a possible D gene (6 bases). V shed 4 bases and J shed 3 bases, with 18 bases lying between them. The CDR3 sequence is 17 residues long. Germline lookup yields CDR1 LGHNT and CDR2 FRNRAP. CDR3 sequence: CASGWMVGDNDTGELFF. Written as DNA, the CDR3 is TGTGCTAGTGGTTGGATGGTCGGGGACAACGACACCGGGGAGCTGTTTTTT.

The V and J genes are TRBV10-1 and TRBJ2-1; no clear D gene. Germline CDR1 reads WNHNN; CDR2 reads SYGVQD (reference sequence). V was pared by 4 bases and J by 2 bases, with 12 bases between. There are 15 residues in the CDR3. The CDR3 sequence is CASSGTPVAYNEQFF. DNA for the CDR3: TGCGCCAGCAGTGGGACGCCCGTGGCCTACAATGAGCAGTTCTTC.

This chain links TRBV5-6 with TRBJ2-2; D may be TRBD2 (5 bases). The CDR3 has 16 residues. The V end was cut by 1 base, the J end by 1 base, with 11 bases between. CDR1 SGHDT and CDR2 YYEEEE come from the germline V gene. The CDR3 nucleotides are TGTGCCAGCAGCTTGTGGCTCGGGGAGAACACCGGGGAGCTGTTTTTT. Translated: CASSLWLGENTGELFF. Based on the CDR3 plus reference TRBV5-6 and TRBJ2-2, the full variable domain is DAGVTQSPTHLIKTRGQQVTLRCSPKSGHDTVSWYQQALGQGPQFIFQYYEEEERQRGNFPDRFSGHQFPNYSSELNVNALLLGDSALYLCASSLWLGENTGELFFGEGSRLTVL.

The rearrangement joins TRBV28 to TRBJ2-7; D is perhaps TRBD1 (5 bases). The CDR3 has 13 residues. The germline V and J ends were trimmed by 5 bases and 5 bases, with 13 bases remaining between them. Germline CDR1 reads MDHEN; CDR2 reads SYDVKM. CDR3 DNA: TGTGCCAGCAGTATCGGCAGGGTCAACGAGCAGTACTTC. It is translated as CASSIGRVNEQYF.

The rearrangement links TRBV14 to TRBJ2-5, with TRBD1 as a possible D gene (5 bases). Germline CDR1 reads SGHDN; CDR2 reads FVKESK. V was shortened by 4 bases and J by 4 bases, with 10 bases between the two germline ends. The CDR3 length is 13 residues. The CDR3 here is CASSPPRGETQYF. For the CDR3, the DNA is TGTGCCAGCAGCCCTCCAAGGGGAGAGACCCAGTACTTC.

The chain links TRBV7-2 to TRBJ2-3; TRBD2 matches at 7 bases. This CDR3 has 16 amino acids. Germline values: CDR1 SGHTA, CDR2 FQGNSA. V lost 4 bases to trimming and J lost 0 bases; unmatched junction nucleotides: 7. CDR3 bases: TGTGCCAGCAGCTCGTTAGCGGGCGAAAGCACAGATACGCAGTATTTT. Translating it yields CASSSLAGESTDTQYF.

The V gene is TRBV15, the J gene TRBJ2-1; possibly TRBD2 for D (6 bases). V shed 0 bases and J shed 10 bases, with 13 bases lying between them. Germline CDR1 is LNHNV and CDR2 is YYDKDF (reference sequence). CDR3 size: 14 residues. The CDR3 DNA reads TGTGCCACCAGCAGAGATCGGGAGTTAGCAGAGCAGTTCTTC. The encoded protein is CATSRDRELAEQFF. The whole variable domain, remainder taken from reference TRBV15 and TRBJ2-1, is DAMVIQNPRYQVTQFGKPVTLSCSQTLNHNVMYWYQQKSSQAPKLLFHYYDKDFNNEADTPDNFQSRRPNTSFCFLDIRSPGLGDTAMYLCATSRDRELAEQFFGPGTRLTVL.

The CDR3 spells CASSLGLGVLGVNTEAFF. CDR3 nucleotides: TGCGCCAGCAGCTTGGGGCTTGGGGTGCTGGGCGTGAACACTGAAGCTTTCTTT. This chain links TRBV5-1 with TRBJ1-1; D remains ambiguous. The germline V gene encodes CDR1 SGHRS and CDR2 YFSETQ. Trimming removed 0 bases from V and 0 bases from J, with 18 bases in between. The CDR3 is 18 residues long.

This chain connects TRBV28 to TRBJ1-1; the match to TRBD1 covers 7 bases. The CDR3 loop spans 15 amino acids. CDR1 is MDHEN, CDR2 SYDVKM, per germline. The V gene end was trimmed by 1 base and the J gene end by 3 bases; junction bases not matched to a gene: 5. This CDR3 reads CASSLFQGGYTEAFF. In DNA, the CDR3 is TGTGCCAGCAGTTTATTCCAGGGGGGGTACACTGAAGCTTTCTTT.

This clone was recorded only once. The CDR3 reads CASRQNSNQPQHF. The CDR3 DNA reads TGTGCCAGCAGGCAGAATAGCAATCAGCCCCAGCATTTT. V usage is TRBV27 and J usage is TRBJ1-5; D ambiguous. Germline V CDR1 and CDR2: MNHEY, SMNVEV (reference sequence). Trimming took 6 bases from V and 0 from J, leaving 6 bases between them. The CDR3 has 13 amino acids.

Concerning this clone: The same CDR3 also results from other DNA sequences found in this sample. The V and J genes are TRBV7-3 and TRBJ2-6, with D possibly called TRBD1 or TRBD2 (5 bases each). Per the germline V gene, CDR1 is SGHTA and CDR2 is FQGTGA. This CDR3 has 16 residues. The germline V and J ends were trimmed by 2 bases and 2 bases, with 10 bases remaining between them. CDR3 bases: TGTGCCAGCAGCTTAGGTGGGGGAACTGGGGCCAACGTCCTGACTTTC. It codes for CASSLGGGTGANVLTF.

This chain links TRBV19 with TRBJ2-3; D not certain. The CDR3 is 13 residues long. The V end was cut by 3 bases, the J end by 2 bases, with 6 bases between. Germline CDR1 LNHDA, CDR2 SQIVND (reference sequence). This chain's CDR3 is CASSIQFTDTQYF. CDR3 DNA sequence: TGTGCCAGTAGTATCCAGTTCACAGATACGCAGTATTTT.

The genes are TRBV6-1 and TRBJ2-1; 7 bases agree with TRBD2. V trimming: 2 bases; J trimming: 1 base; junction bases outside the gene matches: 5. The V gene's germline CDR1 is MNHNS and CDR2 SASEGT. The CDR3 is 16 amino acids. The CDR3 nucleotides read TGTGCCAGCAGTGAACGGGCGGGAGATTCCTACAATGAGCAGTTCTTC. This gives the protein CASSERAGDSYNEQFF.

The chain uses TRBV11-2 and TRBJ1-4, with D possibly being TRBD1 (5 bases). Germline lookup yields CDR1 SGHAT and CDR2 FQNNGV. Trimming took off 5 bases at V and 3 bases at J, with 13 bases between the two ends. This CDR3 has 15 residues. The CDR3 coding sequence is TGTGCCAGCAGCCCCCAGGGTTCGGCTAATGAAAAACTGTTTTTT. Amino acid sequence: CASSPQGSANEKLFF.

The V and J genes are TRBV10-3 and TRBJ1-2, with 7 bases identical to TRBD1. The CDR3 contains 15 residues. With V trimmed by 7 bases and J by 4 bases, 12 bases remained unmatched. Germline V lookup: CDR1 ENHRY, CDR2 SYGVKD. The CDR3 loop reads CAITTNRGRGYGYTF. The CDR3 DNA follows: TGTGCCATCACAACCAATAGGGGGCGAGGCTATGGCTACACCTTC.

The chain uses TRBV28 and TRBJ1-6; maybe TRBD1 (6 bases). The length of the CDR3 is 15 residues. Trimming removed 6 bases from V and 1 base from J, with 10 bases in between. Germline CDR1 and CDR2: MDHEN and SYDVKM. The DNA for the CDR3 is TGTGCCAGCAGATCACAGGGATCCTATAATTCACCCCTCCACTTT. It specifies CASRSQGSYNSPLHF.